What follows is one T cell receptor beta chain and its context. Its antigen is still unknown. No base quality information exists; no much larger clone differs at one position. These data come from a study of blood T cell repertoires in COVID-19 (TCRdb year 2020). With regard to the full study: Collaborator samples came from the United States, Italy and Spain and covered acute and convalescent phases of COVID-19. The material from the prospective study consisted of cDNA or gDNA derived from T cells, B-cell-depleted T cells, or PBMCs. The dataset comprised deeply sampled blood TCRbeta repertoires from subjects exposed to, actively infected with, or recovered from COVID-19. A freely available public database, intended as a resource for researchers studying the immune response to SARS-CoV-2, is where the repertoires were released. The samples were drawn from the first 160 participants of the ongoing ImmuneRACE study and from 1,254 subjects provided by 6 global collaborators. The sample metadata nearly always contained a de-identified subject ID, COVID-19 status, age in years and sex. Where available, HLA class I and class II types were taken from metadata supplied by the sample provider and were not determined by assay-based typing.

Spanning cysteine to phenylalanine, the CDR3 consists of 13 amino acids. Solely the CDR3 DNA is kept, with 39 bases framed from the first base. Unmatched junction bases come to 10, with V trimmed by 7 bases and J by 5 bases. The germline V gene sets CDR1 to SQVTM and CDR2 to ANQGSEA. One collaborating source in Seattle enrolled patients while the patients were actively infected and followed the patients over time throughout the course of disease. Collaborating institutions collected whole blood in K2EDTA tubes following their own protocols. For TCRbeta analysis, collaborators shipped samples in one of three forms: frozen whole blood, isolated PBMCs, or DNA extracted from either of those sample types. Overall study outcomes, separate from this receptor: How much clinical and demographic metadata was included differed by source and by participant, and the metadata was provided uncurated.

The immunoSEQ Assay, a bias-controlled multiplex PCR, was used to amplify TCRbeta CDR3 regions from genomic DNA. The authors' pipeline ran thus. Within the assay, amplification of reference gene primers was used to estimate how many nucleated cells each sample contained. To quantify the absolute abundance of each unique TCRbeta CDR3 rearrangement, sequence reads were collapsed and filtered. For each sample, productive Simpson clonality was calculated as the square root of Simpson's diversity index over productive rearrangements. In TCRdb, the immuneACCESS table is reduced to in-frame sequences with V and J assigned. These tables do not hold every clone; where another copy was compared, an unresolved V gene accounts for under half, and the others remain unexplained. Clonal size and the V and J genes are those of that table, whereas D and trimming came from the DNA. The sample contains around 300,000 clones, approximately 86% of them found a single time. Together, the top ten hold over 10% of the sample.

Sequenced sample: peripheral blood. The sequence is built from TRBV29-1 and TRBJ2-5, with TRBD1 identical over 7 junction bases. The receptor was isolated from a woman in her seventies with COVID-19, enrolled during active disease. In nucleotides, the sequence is TGCAGCGCTTATACAGGGGTAGCGGAGACCCAGTACTTC. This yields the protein CSAYTGVAETQYF.